These 14 T cell receptor beta chains originate from one sample sequenced in a study of vaccination and CD4 T cells after COVID-19. The assay that was used to sequence DNA from cultured CD4+ T cells was the Oncomine TCR Beta short-read assay. MiXCR was run by TCRdb on the PCR reads, yielding one entry per CDR3 protein. Among 7,000 to 10,000 distinct CDR3 sequences listed, about 45% were seen once. Treatment reported: roughly 10-day PBMC culture with coronavirus spike peptide pools or control peptides (ViraFEST assay). CD4+ T cells of the unexposed donor were collected before the COVID-19 pandemic (2011-2018). Their cognate antigens are unknown. The specimen sequenced was CD4+ T cells from blood, cultured in vitro. Receptors were obtained from a human donor in good health.

This clonotype is a singleton in its sample. The CDR3 loop is CASSLSSGGYNEQFF. DNA of the CDR3: TGTGCCAGCAGCTTGTCTAGCGGGGGCTACAATGAGCAGTTCTTC. This chain links TRBV5-4 with TRBJ2-1; the match to TRBD2 covers 10 bases. CDR3 length: 15 residues. With V trimmed by 1 base and J by 3 bases, 1 base remained unmatched. Germline values: CDR1 SGHNT, CDR2 YYREEE (reference sequence).

In DNA form, the CDR3 reads TGCGCCAGCAGTGACCAGGGGGGGATGAACACTGAAGCTTTCTTT. It codes for CASSDQGGMNTEAFF. This chain links TRBV10-1 with TRBJ1-1; 7 nucleotides align to TRBD1. Germline V lookup: CDR1 WNHNN, CDR2 SYGVQD (reference sequence). Trimming at V came to 3 bases and at J to 0 bases, leaving 4 bases not matched to a gene. The CDR3 totals 15 residues.

This clonotype has only a few counts. The chain employs TRBV6-1 and TRBJ2-5; TRBD1 might be the D (5 bases). Germline V gene sequence: CDR1 MNHNS, CDR2 SASEGT. V was pared by 5 bases and J by 1 base, with 23 bases between. This CDR3 region has 18 residues. CDR3 sequence reads: CASSQYRRYGAFQETQYF. CDR3 nucleotides: TGTGCCAGCAGTCAATATCGTCGGTATGGGGCTTTCCAAGAGACCCAGTACTTC.

The chain carries TRBV7-8 and TRBJ2-3, with TRBD1 identical over 9 bases. The CDR3 is 16 residues long. Germline V gene data show CDR1 as SGHVS and CDR2 as FQNEAQ. Trimming cost V 3 bases and J 2 bases; bases outside gene matches: 6. CDR3 in DNA: TGTGCCAGCAGCTTTAGGACAGGGGACCCCACAGATACGCAGTATTTT. Protein product: CASSFRTGDPTDTQYF.

The chain employs TRBV9 and TRBJ2-7; D is uncertain. V was shortened by 5 bases and J by 5 bases, with 17 bases between the two germline ends. The CDR3 has 14 amino acids. Germline V lookup: CDR1 SGDLS, CDR2 YYNGEE. For the CDR3, the DNA is TGTGCCAGCAGTCAGGACCCTCGAGGCCACGAGCAGTACTTC. It translates to CASSQDPRGHEQYF.

This clonotype was detected only a few times. The V gene is TRBV7-2, the J gene TRBJ1-2, with D possibly TRBD1 on 5 matching bases. Trimming removed 1 base from V and 5 bases from J, with 8 bases in between. The CDR3 is made up of 13 amino acids. Germline-derived CDR1 and CDR2 are SGHTA and FQGNSA. CDR3 bases: TGTGCCAGCAGCTTAGTCTCAGGGTATGGCTACACCTTC. It is translated as CASSLVSGYGYTF.

The chain employs TRBV19 and TRBJ2-5, with D maybe TRBD2 (6 bases). The V and J ends lost 5 bases and 3 bases respectively, with 13 bases between them. CDR3 size: 14 residues. Germline V gene data show CDR1 as LNHDA and CDR2 as SQIVND (reference sequence). The CDR3 sequence is CASSFGGLEETQYF. Written as DNA, the CDR3 is TGTGCCAGTAGTTTCGGGGGTTTGGAAGAGACCCAGTACTTC.

This clonotype was detected only a few times. The chain carries TRBV7-8 and TRBJ2-5, with a possible D match to TRBD2 (5 bases). The CDR3 spans 11 residues. Germline-derived CDR1 and CDR2 are SGHVS and FQNEAQ. Trimming took off 4 bases at V and 7 bases at J, with 7 bases between the two ends. The CDR3 loop reads CASSSEGTQYF. Here the CDR3 DNA reads TGTGCCAGCAGCTCTGAGGGGACCCAGTACTTC.

Note on this clonotype: A single base separates this from a much larger clone, so it may be a read error. The chain has TRBV15 and TRBJ1-2; 8 bases are shared with TRBD1. CDR1 is LNHNV and CDR2 is YYDKDF in the germline V gene (reference sequence). The CDR3 sequence is 15 residues long. The DNA of the CDR3 is TGTGCCACCAGGGCAGGGGGCGTCTATCACTATGGCCACACCTTC. Translation: CATRAGGVYHYGHTF.

The V call is TRBV10-1, the J call TRBJ2-2; D uncertain. The CDR3 is 15 residues long. V was pared by 4 bases and J by 5 bases, with 14 bases between. Per germline, CDR1 WNHNN and CDR2 SYGVQD (reference sequence). CDR3 amino acids: CASSGPQHGTGELFF. DNA of the CDR3: TGCGCCAGCAGTGGGCCCCAACACGGAACCGGGGAGCTGTTTTTT.

This sequence joins TRBV6-1 and TRBJ1-1; weak D call: TRBD1 (5 bases). The CDR3 runs to 13 residues. From germline, CDR1 is MNHNS and CDR2 SASEGT. Trimming pared 6 bases from V and 1 base from J, leaving 9 bases between. The CDR3 here is CASRGTWNTEAFF. The CDR3 DNA follows: TGTGCCAGCAGAGGGACGTGGAACACTGAAGCTTTCTTT.

The chain uses TRBV7-9 and TRBJ2-1; 7 positions match TRBD2. The germline V gene has CDR1 SEHNR and CDR2 FQNEAQ (reference sequence). The CDR3 contains 14 residues. V lost 1 base, J lost 6 bases, and 3 bases stayed unmatched. The CDR3 region has the DNA TGTGCCAGCAGCTTAGATCCTAGCGGCAATGAGCAGTTCTTC. Amino acids: CASSLDPSGNEQFF.

This clonotype was detected only a few times. V is TRBV20-1 and J is TRBJ2-5; D uncertain. The CDR3 length is 11 residues. Trimming left V 0 bases short and J 5 bases short, with 4 bases between. The germline CDR1 and CDR2 sequences are DFQATT and SNEGSKA (reference sequence). CDR3 sequence (DNA): TGCAGTGCTAGAGATCTGGAGACCCAGTACTTC. Translating it yields CSARDLETQYF.

This clonotype was detected only a few times. CDR3 sequence reads: CASSDRVQETQYF. In DNA, the CDR3 is TGCGCCAGCAGTGATCGCGTCCAAGAGACCCAGTACTTC. The chain links TRBV10-1 to TRBJ2-5; D uncertain. From germline, CDR1 is WNHNN and CDR2 SYGVQD (reference sequence). The CDR3 is 13 amino acids. V was clipped by 3 bases and J by 1 base, with 6 bases between them.